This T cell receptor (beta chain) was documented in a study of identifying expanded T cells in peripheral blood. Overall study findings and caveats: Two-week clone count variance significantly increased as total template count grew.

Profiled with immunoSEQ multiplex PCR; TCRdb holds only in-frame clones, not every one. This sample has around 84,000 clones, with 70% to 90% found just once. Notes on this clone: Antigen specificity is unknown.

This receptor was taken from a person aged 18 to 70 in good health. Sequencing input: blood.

CDR3 sequence reads: CASSILVEETQYF. In nucleotides, the CDR3 is TGTGCCAGTAGTATATTGGTCGAAGAGACCCAGTACTTC. The chain joins TRBV19 to TRBJ2-5; D not certain. Germline V lookup: CDR1 LNHDA, CDR2 SQIVND (reference sequence). Trimming shortened V by 2 bases and J by 3 bases, and 7 bases separated the two germline ends. The length of the CDR3 is 13 residues. The full variable domain, in which reference TRBV19 and TRBJ2-5 provide the parts outside the CDR3, is DGGITQSPKYLFRKEGQNVTLSCEQNLNHDAMYWYRQDPGQGLRLIYYSQIVNDFQKGDIAEGYSVSREKKESFPLTVTSAQKNPTAFYLCASSILVEETQYFGPGTRLLVL.